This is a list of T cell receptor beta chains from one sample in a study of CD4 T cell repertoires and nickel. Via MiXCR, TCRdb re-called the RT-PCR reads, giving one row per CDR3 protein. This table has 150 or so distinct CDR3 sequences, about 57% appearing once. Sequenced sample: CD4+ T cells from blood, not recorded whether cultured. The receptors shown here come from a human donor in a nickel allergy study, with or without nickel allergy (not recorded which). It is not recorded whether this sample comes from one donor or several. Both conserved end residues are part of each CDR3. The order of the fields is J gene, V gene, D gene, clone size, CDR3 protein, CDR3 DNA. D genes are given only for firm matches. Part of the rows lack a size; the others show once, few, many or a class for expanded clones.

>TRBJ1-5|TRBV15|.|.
CATSREGYNQPQHF
TGTGCCACCAGCAGGGAGGGTTACAATCAGCCCCAGCATTTT
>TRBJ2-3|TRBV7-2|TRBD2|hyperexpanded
CASSLFPGLAGGPTDTQYF
TGTGCCAGCAGCTTATTCCCCGGACTAGCGGGGGGCCCGACGGATACGCAGTATTTT
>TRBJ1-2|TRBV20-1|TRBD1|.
CSATGQGANYGYTF
TGCAGTGCTACCGGACAGGGAGCTAACTATGGCTACACCTTC
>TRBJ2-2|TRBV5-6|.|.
CASSPPHLNTGELFF
TGTGCCAGCAGCCCCCCGCATCTGAACACCGGGGAGCTGTTTTTT
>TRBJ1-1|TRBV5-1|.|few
CASSLGKGMNTEAFF
TGCGCCAGCAGCTTGGGAAAGGGGATGAACACTGAAGCTTTCTTT
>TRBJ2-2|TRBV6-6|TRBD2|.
CASSRLAGGSNTGELFF
TGTGCCAGCAGCCGACTAGCGGGCGGATCGAACACCGGGGAGCTGTTTTTT
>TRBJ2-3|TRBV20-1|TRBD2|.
CSAPNPNSGDTQYF
TGCAGTGCTCCCAACCCGAATAGCGGGGATACGCAGTATTTT
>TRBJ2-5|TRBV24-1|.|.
CATSDSSGKETQYF
TGTGCCACCAGTGATTCCTCGGGAAAAGAGACCCAGTACTTC
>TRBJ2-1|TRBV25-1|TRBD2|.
CASSETSGVYNEQFF
TGTGCCAGCAGTGAGACTAGCGGGGTCTACAATGAGCAGTTCTTC
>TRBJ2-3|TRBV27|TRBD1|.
CASIGQGGTGAQYF
TGTGCCAGCATAGGACAGGGGGGGACCGGGGCGCAGTATTTT
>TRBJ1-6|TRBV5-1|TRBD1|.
CASSLQDRGNSPLHF
TGCGCCAGCAGCTTACAGGACAGGGGGAATTCACCCCTCCACTTT
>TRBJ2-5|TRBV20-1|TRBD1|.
CSAPGQGETQYF
TGCAGTGCTCCGGGACAGGGAGAGACCCAGTACTTC
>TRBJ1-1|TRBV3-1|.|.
CASSHHHRPEAFF
TGTGCCAGCAGCCACCACCATCGCCCTGAAGCTTTCTTT
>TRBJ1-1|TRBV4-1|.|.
CASSQDARPLTEAFF
TGCGCCAGCAGCCAAGACGCTCGACCCCTTACTGAAGCTTTCTTT
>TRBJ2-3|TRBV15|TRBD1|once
CATSRDLDRGRGGTDTQYF
TGTGCCACCAGCAGAGATCTGGACAGGGGGCGAGGTGGCACAGATACGCAGTATTTT
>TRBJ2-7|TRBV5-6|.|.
CASSLPGLGSYEQYF
TGTGCCAGCAGCTTGCCGGGACTGGGCTCCTACGAGCAGTACTTC
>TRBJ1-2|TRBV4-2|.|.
CASSQWGVGYTF
TGTGCCAGCAGCCAATGGGGGGTCGGCTACACCTTC